This T cell receptor (beta chain) is from a study of regulatory T cells in long-lasting Graves disease. Turning to the study itself: Those Graves' patients who were newly diagnosed had been on antithyroid drugs under 3 months. Study-wide results and limits: Persistent disease was characterized by preferential usage of TRBV28, TRBJ1-2 and TRBJ2-5. Patients whose Graves' disease persisted exhibited lower TCR diversity than those newly diagnosed.

The TCR beta library used iRepertoire HTBI primers with Arm-PCR amplification of CDR3. TCRdb processed the multiplex PCR reads anew with MiXCR; each CDR3 protein has one entry. This sample has a few hundred thousand distinct CDR3 sequences; roughly a fifth occur once, and the top ten carry roughly 10%. CDR1 and CDR2 (germline): MNHEY, SVGEGT. V lost 2 bases, J lost 6 bases, and 5 bases lay in between. The CDR3 sequence is 12 residues long. Time point meaning: newly diagnosed GD, antithyroid drugs for less than 3 months. RNA isolated from PBMCs was used to make the TCR library. In this sample, this clonotype turned up many times. As yet, its antigen is unknown. These data are also associated with another study on T cells in Graves' hyperthyroidism and ophthalmopathy.

This specimen consisted of peripheral blood mononuclear cells (PBMCs), obtained at new diagnosis, from a patient treated with antithyroid drugs. The chain is built from TRBV6-2 or TRBV6-3 and TRBJ2-1, with D uncertain. The TCR comes from a woman in her thirties with Graves disease. CDR3 in DNA: TGTGCCAGCAGTTACGTGGTCAATGAGCAGTTCTTC. It translates to CASSYVVNEQFF.